This note documents a single T cell receptor (beta chain) sequence. This record belongs to a study of regulatory T cells in long-lasting Graves disease. Sequencing libraries for TCR beta were prepared with iRepertoire HTBI primers and Arm-PCR of CDR3 regions. Original processing methods: The study identified 62 TRBV and 14 to 15 TRBJ segments across samples. From the multiplex PCR reads, TCRdb called clonotypes with MiXCR, one entry per CDR3 protein. What appears here as the V and J calls and clone size reflects TCRdb's work, not the paper's. The sample shows roughly 440,000 distinct CDR3 sequences, 16% of them seen only once. Time point indicated: newly diagnosed GD, antithyroid drugs for less than 3 months. Researchers made the TCR library from RNA that was extracted from PBMCs. The data were also submitted as part of a second study, on T cells in Graves' hyperthyroidism and ophthalmopathy. As that study records: Progression to ophthalmopathy was predicted a median of about 6.6 months early.

Sequenced here: peripheral blood mononuclear cells (PBMCs), sampled at new diagnosis, from a patient treated with antithyroid drugs. This clonotype was sampled from a woman in her late teens or twenties with Graves disease.

Here the CDR3 reads CASSFFRLYGYTF. In DNA, the CDR3 is TGTGCCAGCAGTTTCTTCCGGCTATATGGCTACACCTTC. The chain recombines TRBV12-3 or TRBV12-4 with TRBJ1-2; D is unresolved. V lost 3 bases to trimming and J lost 5 bases, with 10 bases between them. CDR3 length equals 13 residues.